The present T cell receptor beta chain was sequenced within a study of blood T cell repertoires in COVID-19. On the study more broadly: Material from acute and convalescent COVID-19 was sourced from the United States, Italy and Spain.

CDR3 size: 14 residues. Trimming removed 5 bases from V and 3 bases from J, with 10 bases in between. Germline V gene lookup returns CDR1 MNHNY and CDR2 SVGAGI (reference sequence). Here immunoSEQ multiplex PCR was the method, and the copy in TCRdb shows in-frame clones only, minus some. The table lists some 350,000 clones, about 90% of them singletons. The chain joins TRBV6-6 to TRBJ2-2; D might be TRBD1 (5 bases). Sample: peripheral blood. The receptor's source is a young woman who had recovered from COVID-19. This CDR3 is CASSTDMDTGELFF. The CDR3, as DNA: TGTGCCAGCAGTACGGACATGGACACCGGGGAGCTGTTTTTT.